This is a list of T cell receptor beta chains from one sample in a study of blood T cell repertoires in COVID-19. The protocol was immunoSEQ multiplex PCR, while the TCRdb copy is restricted to in-frame clones and leaves out a portion. The sample holds more than 85,000 clones, 84% seen once. What was sequenced was peripheral blood. Every receptor here comes from a man in his forties with active or convalescent COVID-19. The CDR3 runs from the conserved cysteine through the conserved F or W. The order of the fields is CDR3 length, J gene, V gene, CDR3 protein.

CDR3 length: 16
J gene: TRBJ2-3
V gene: TRBV7-6
CDR3 protein: CASSSASGGATDTQYF

CDR3 length: 15
J gene: TRBJ1-5
V gene: TRBV7-2
CDR3 protein: CASSLVRDRGQPQHF

CDR3 length: 16
J gene: TRBJ2-7
V gene: TRBV6-1
CDR3 protein: CASSESPGQGLHEQYF

CDR3 length: 16
J gene: TRBJ1-6
V gene: TRBV2
CDR3 protein: CASSEEARGLGSPLHF

CDR3 length: 14
J gene: TRBJ1-4
V gene: TRBV3-1/TRBV3-2
CDR3 protein: CASSLQGAEEKLFF

CDR3 length: 14
J gene: TRBJ2-7
V gene: TRBV6-5
CDR3 protein: CASRRGGGTYEQYF

CDR3 length: 16
J gene: TRBJ2-1
V gene: TRBV5-6
CDR3 protein: CASSLATGTGKDEQFF

CDR3 length: 17
J gene: TRBJ1-5
V gene: TRBV5-5
CDR3 protein: CASSPRRSGASNQPQHF

CDR3 length: 14
J gene: TRBJ2-7
V gene: TRBV11-3
CDR3 protein: CASSPGTGGDEQYF

CDR3 length: 16
J gene: TRBJ1-2
V gene: TRBV7-2
CDR3 protein: CASSLEGTPNNYGYTF

CDR3 length: 14
J gene: TRBJ1-6
V gene: TRBV7-2
CDR3 protein: CASSVRVGDSPLHF

CDR3 length: 14
J gene: TRBJ2-2
V gene: TRBV2
CDR3 protein: CASGADWNTGELFF

CDR3 length: 14
J gene: TRBJ1-3
V gene: TRBV9
CDR3 protein: CASSVALSGNTIYF

CDR3 length: 16
J gene: TRBJ2-2
V gene: TRBV4-2
CDR3 protein: CASSPKRDSNTGELFF

CDR3 length: 17
J gene: TRBJ1-5
V gene: TRBV27
CDR3 protein: CASSRGTAKTVAQPQHF

CDR3 length: 15
J gene: TRBJ1-1
V gene: TRBV5-1
CDR3 protein: CASSPGRTGGTEAFF

CDR3 length: 17
J gene: TRBJ2-3
V gene: TRBV25-1
CDR3 protein: CASSESRQGVVGDTQYF

CDR3 length: 13
J gene: TRBJ1-1
V gene: TRBV5-1
CDR3 protein: CASRVKSNTEAFF

CDR3 length: 14
J gene: TRBJ2-4
V gene: TRBV19
CDR3 protein: CASIKNAGENIQYF

CDR3 length: 16
J gene: TRBJ2-5
V gene: TRBV7-7
CDR3 protein: CASSPAGGRVGETQYF

CDR3 length: 15
J gene: TRBJ2-7
V gene: TRBV4-2
CDR3 protein: CASSQVRNRVYEQYF

CDR3 length: 13
J gene: TRBJ2-7
V gene: TRBV2
CDR3 protein: CASKGTSGGEQYF

CDR3 length: 14
J gene: TRBJ2-1
V gene: TRBV5-1
CDR3 protein: CASSLGDFDNEQFF

CDR3 length: 15
J gene: TRBJ2-1
V gene: TRBV11-3
CDR3 protein: CASSPQRGAGNEQFF

CDR3 length: 15
J gene: TRBJ2-2
V gene: TRBV7-3
CDR3 protein: CASSLSGGNTGELFF

CDR3 length: 16
J gene: TRBJ2-1
V gene: TRBV7-3
CDR3 protein: CASSSLGLAGDNEQFF

CDR3 length: 13
J gene: TRBJ1-5
V gene: TRBV6-5
CDR3 protein: CASRLSGNQPQHF

CDR3 length: 18
J gene: TRBJ1-6
V gene: TRBV7-9
CDR3 protein: CASSLAGEASSYNSPLHF

CDR3 length: 18
J gene: TRBJ1-6
V gene: TRBV9
CDR3 protein: CASSASTGGASNNSPLHF

CDR3 length: 15
J gene: TRBJ2-7
V gene: TRBV11-1
CDR3 protein: CASRRDRGPSYEQYF

CDR3 length: 15
J gene: TRBJ2-3
V gene: TRBV9
CDR3 protein: CASTLRGSSTDTQYF

CDR3 length: 12
J gene: TRBJ2-7
V gene: TRBV18
CDR3 protein: CASSPPSSEQYF

CDR3 length: 13
J gene: TRBJ1-2
V gene: TRBV2
CDR3 protein: CAILTGGGNGYTF

CDR3 length: 17
J gene: TRBJ1-2
V gene: TRBV4-2
CDR3 protein: CASSQDTGTGPTYGYTF